The 30 T cell receptor beta chains below were found in one sample sequenced in a study of T cells in women clearing cervical HPV infection. Repertoires were generated with immunoSEQ multiplex PCR, while TCRdb's copy carries only in-frame clones and drops some. In total, the table holds over 10,000 clones. Sequenced sample: blood buffy coat. These receptors were taken from a woman aged 18-70 years with a cervical HPV16 infection that either progressed to CIN3+ or cleared (not recorded which).

A note on this clone: The read stops 3 residues short of the end of the CDR3; the missing end is completed from the germline J gene. J is TRBJ2-4 and V is TRBV7-9; TRBD1 matches 12 bases. The CDR3 contains 14 residues. Germline-derived CDR1 and CDR2 are SEHNR and FQNEAQ (reference sequence). This CDR3 is CASSQGQGAEGQYF. The sequenced part of the CDR3 DNA is TGTGCCAGCAGCCAGGGACAGGGGGCGGAAGGT.

In regard to this clone: The read stops 3 residues short of the end of the CDR3; the missing end is completed from the germline J gene. V and J are TRBV18 and TRBJ2-7; 10 bases agree with TRBD1. The V and J ends lost 6 bases and 6 bases, in that order; junction bases with no gene match: 5. This CDR3 comprises 13 residues. Germline V gene lookup returns CDR1 KGHSH and CDR2 LQKENI. Partial CDR3 DNA: TGTGCCAGCTCTCCTGGACAGGGGGGCGAG. Translation gives CASSPGQGGE. The full CDR3 sequence reads CASSPGQGGEQYF. Drawing the rest from reference TRBV18 and TRBJ2-7, the complete variable domain is NAGVMQNPRHLVRRRGQEARLRCSPMKGHSHVYWYRQLPEEGLKFMVYLQKENIIDESGMPKERFSAEFPKEGPSILRIQQVVRGDSAAYFCASSPGQGGEQYFGPGTRLTVT.

This clone is classed as medium-sized by frequency. Sequencing ends 3 residues short of the CDR3 end; the germline J gene provides the rest. The chain recombines TRBV18 with TRBJ2-2; D is unclear. Looked up from germline, CDR1 is KGHSH and CDR2 is LQKENI. The CDR3 is made up of 14 amino acids. The CDR3 here is CASSRSATNEKLFF. The CDR3 bases that were read are TGTGCCAGCTCACGGTCAGCAACTAATGAAAAG.

This clone counts as medium-sized (0.01 to 0.1%) by frequency. The read is 3 residues too short to cover the CDR3 end, so that end is filled in from the germline J gene. V is TRBV6-2 or TRBV6-3 and J is TRBJ1-6; tentatively, D is TRBD1 (6 bases). V was clipped by 6 bases and J by 5 bases, with 14 bases between them. The germline CDR1 and CDR2 sequences are MNHEY and SVGEGT. This CDR3 has 15 residues. The CDR3: CASRRDNLDNSPLHF. The CDR3 bases that were read are TGTGCCAGCAGGCGGGACAATTTGGATAATTCACCC.

Concerning this clone itself: Read data end 3 residues before the CDR3 end; the end is taken from the germline J gene. This chain connects TRBV7-6 to TRBJ2-1; possibly TRBD1 for D (5 bases). The germline V gene has CDR1 SGHVS and CDR2 FNYEAQ. The CDR3 sequence is 15 residues long. V lost 1 base and J lost 5, with 12 bases in between. The CDR3 DNA, read in part, is TGTGCCAGCAGCTTAGGGTCGACAGCCGACAATGAG. As protein: CASSLGSTADNE. The whole CDR3 sequence reads CASSLGSTADNEQFF.

Its frequency marks this clone as medium-sized. Coverage ceases 3 residues before the CDR3 finishes, and the germline J gene fills in the end. J is TRBJ1-4 and V is TRBV14; 8 positions match TRBD1. V shed 4 bases, J shed 6 bases, and the junction held 4 bases outside the gene matches. Germline CDR1 reads SGHDN; CDR2 reads FVKESK. The CDR3 runs 14 residues. The CDR3 protein is CASSPGGRDEKLFF. CDR3 DNA, as far as it was read: TGTGCCAGCAGCCCAGGGGGCCGGGATGAAAAA.

As regards this clone: The missing CDR3 end, 3 residues past where the read stops, is filled in from the germline J gene. This chain uses TRBV6-2 or TRBV6-3 with TRBJ1-2; 10 bases match TRBD1. In germline, CDR1 is MNHEY, CDR2 SVGEGT. With V trimmed by 2 bases and J by 1 base, 4 bases remained unmatched. CDR3 length: 16 residues. The covered CDR3 bases are TGTGCCAGCAGTTACGAACGGGACAGGGGTAACTATGGC. Translating gives CASSYERDRGNYG. The full CDR3 reads CASSYERDRGNYGYTF.

CDR3 residues: CASSELRDAGQPQHF. CDR3 bases read: TGTGCCAGTAGTGAACTAAGGGATGCGGGTCAGCCC. V is TRBV19 and J is TRBJ1-5; D is unresolved. Read sequence stops 3 residues before the CDR3 end, and the germline J gene provides the missing end. V was clipped by 5 bases and J by 6 bases, with 17 bases between them. This CDR3 is 15 amino acids long. CDR1 is LNHDA, CDR2 SQIVND, per germline (reference sequence).

A remark on this clone: The CDR3 goes on 3 residues after the read ends, and that part is filled in from the germline J gene. This chain joins TRBV5-1 and TRBJ1-2; 8 bases fit TRBD1. The CDR3 loop spans 13 amino acids. The V gene's germline CDR1 is SGHRS and CDR2 YFSETQ. The J segment lost 7 bases and the V segment lost 2 bases, leaving 4 bases of the junction unmatched. The sequenced part of the CDR3 DNA is TGCGCCAGCAGCTTCCTGACAGGGGTTGGC. This gives the protein CASSFLTGVG. The full CDR3 protein reads CASSFLTGVGYTF.

Worth noting for this clone: The read terminates 3 residues before the CDR3 end, so the remaining end is supplied by the germline J gene. The chain couples TRBV7-2 to TRBJ1-2; no clear D. This CDR3 spans 13 amino acids. Looked up from germline, CDR1 is SGHTA and CDR2 is FQGNSA. Trimming removed 2 bases from V and 3 bases from J, with 7 bases in between. Partial CDR3 DNA: TGTGCCAGCAGCTTACACAGAGACTATGGC. Amino acids: CASSLHRDYG. The entire CDR3 is CASSLHRDYGYTF.

To note about this clone: The sequence runs out 3 residues before the end of the CDR3; the remainder is reconstructed from the germline J gene. The rearrangement links TRBV7-6 to TRBJ2-5; TRBD2 matches at 10 bases. The CDR3 has 15 residues. CDR1 SGHVS and CDR2 FNYEAQ come from the germline V gene. V dropped 6 bases and J dropped 3; count of bases not matched to a gene: 7. Partial CDR3 DNA: TGTGCCAGCAGTTTCACCGGACTAGCGGAAGAGACC. This translates into CASSFTGLAEET. The whole CDR3 sequence is CASSFTGLAEETQYF.

This clone counts as medium-sized (0.01 to 0.1%) by frequency. The read halts 3 residues ahead of the CDR3 end, with the missing end drawn from the germline J gene. J is TRBJ2-5 and V is TRBV5-5; no definite D call. Germline V gene sequence: CDR1 SGHKS, CDR2 YYEKEE (reference sequence). The CDR3 runs 13 residues. The V gene lost 0 bases and the J gene lost 5 bases, with 8 bases spanning the gap. The CDR3 reads CASSLARKETQYF. Incomplete CDR3 DNA: TGTGCCAGCAGCTTGGCGCGAAAGGAGACC. The whole variable domain, filled in from reference TRBV5-5 and TRBJ2-5, reads DAGVTQSPTHLIKTRGQQVTLRCSPISGHKSVSWYQQVLGQGPQFIFQYYEKEERGRGNFPDRFSARQFPNYSSELNVNALLLGDSALYLCASSLARKETQYFGPGTRLLVL.

About this clone itself: Read data end 3 residues before the CDR3 end; the end is taken from the germline J gene. This chain connects TRBV30 to TRBJ2-7; D might be TRBD1 (6 bases). V dropped 0 bases and J dropped 6 bases, with 12 bases sitting between them. The CDR3 has 13 residues. The germline V gene encodes CDR1 GTSNPN and CDR2 SVGIG (reference sequence). Partial CDR3 DNA: TGTGCCTGGAGTGTTGGGGACACTGTCGAG. It translates to CAWSVGDTVE. The whole CDR3 is CAWSVGDTVEQYF.

Of note for this clone: The read gets to within 3 residues of the CDR3 end, and the germline J gene fills in the rest. The rearrangement joins TRBV6-2 or TRBV6-3 to TRBJ1-5, with 7 nucleotides matching TRBD1. V dropped 6 bases and J dropped 5; count of bases not matched to a gene: 16. In germline, CDR1 is MNHEY, CDR2 SVGEGT. The CDR3 has 17 amino acids. The covered CDR3 bases are TGTGCCAGCAGGAAATTAGGACAGGCTGGGGACCATCAGCCC. It yields the protein CASRKLGQAGDHQP. The complete CDR3 reads CASRKLGQAGDHQPQHF.

The DNA read from the CDR3 is TGTGCCAGCGGAACAGGGGAATACAATGAG. Translated: CASGTGEYNE. Given in full, the CDR3 is CASGTGEYNEQFF. The rearrangement links TRBV19 to TRBJ2-1; 7 bases are a match to TRBD1. The read halts 3 residues ahead of the CDR3 end, with the missing end drawn from the germline J gene. Unmatched junction bases numbered 6, after V lost 9 bases and J lost 4 bases. The CDR3 runs to 13 residues. Germline V CDR1 and CDR2: LNHDA, SQIVND (reference sequence).

With regard to this clone: The read ends 3 residues early relative to the CDR3; the germline J gene fills the gap. The V call is TRBV6-2 or TRBV6-3, the J call TRBJ2-7; weak D call: TRBD1 (6 bases). V dropped 6 bases and J dropped 2 bases, with 20 bases sitting between them. The CDR3 contains 16 residues. The germline CDR1 and CDR2 sequences are MNHEY and SVGEGT. CDR3 DNA (partial): TGTGCCAGCAGCCGCTTCATCGGACAGACCACCTACGAG. Residues: CASSRFIGQTTYE. The complete CDR3 protein is CASSRFIGQTTYEQYF.

For this clone: The read terminates 3 residues before the CDR3 end, so the remaining end is supplied by the germline J gene. The chain employs TRBV6-1 and TRBJ1-5; D is perhaps TRBD1 (6 bases). CDR1 MNHNS and CDR2 SASEGT come from the germline V gene. The V gene lost 4 bases and the J gene lost 4 bases, with 11 bases spanning the gap. The CDR3 has 14 amino acids. CDR3: CASSGTGTNQPQHF. CDR3 DNA (partial): TGTGCCAGCAGTGGAACCGGGACAAATCAGCCC.

This chain's CDR3 is CASSLAPGAQETQYF. The covered CDR3 bases are TGTGCCAGCAGCTTAGCGCCAGGGGCCCAAGAGACC. The J gene is TRBJ2-5, the V gene TRBV7-8; D possibly corresponds to TRBD1 (6 bases). The CDR3 end falls 3 residues outside the read, so it is completed with the germline J gene. CDR1 and CDR2 from the germline V gene are SGHVS and FQNEAQ. The CDR3 has 15 residues. Trimming took off 0 bases at V and 1 base at J, with 9 bases between the two ends.

The CDR3 DNA, read in part, is TGCGCCAGCAGCTACGGGGGGCCTTCCTACGAG. Translated, it gives CASSYGGPSYE. The whole CDR3 protein reads CASSYGGPSYEQYF. This chain joins TRBV5-1 and TRBJ2-7, with TRBD2 as a possible D gene (7 bases). The sequenced fragment ends 3 residues before the CDR3 boundary, so the rest is inferred from the germline J gene. With 3 bases removed from V and 1 base from J, the gap between germline ends came to 11 bases. The CDR3 totals 14 residues. Germline V gene data show CDR1 as SGHRS and CDR2 as YFSETQ.

Worth noting for this clone: The read gets to within 3 residues of the CDR3 end, and the germline J gene fills in the rest. The chain joins TRBV20-1 to TRBJ1-5; the D gene is possibly TRBD1 (5 bases). The germline CDR1 and CDR2 sequences are DFQATT and SNEGSKA (reference sequence). The germline V and J ends were trimmed by 6 bases and 0 bases, with 12 bases remaining between them. This CDR3 is built from 14 residues. The CDR3 spells CSAGTGYSNQPQHF. CDR3 DNA (partial): TGCAGTGCGGGTACAGGTTATAGCAATCAGCCC.

On this clone itself: The read gets to within 3 residues of the CDR3 end, and the germline J gene fills in the rest. The chain has TRBV7-9 and TRBJ1-2; D remains unclear. This CDR3 is built from 14 residues. The germline V gene has CDR1 SEHNR and CDR2 FQNEAQ (reference sequence). The sequenced part of the CDR3 DNA is TGTGCCAGCAGCTTCCCTAGCTCTAGCTACGAC. Protein sequence: CASSFPSSSYD. Given in full, the CDR3 is CASSFPSSSYDYTF.

About this clone itself: The CDR3 is cut off 3 residues early in the read; its end comes from the germline J gene. The chain is built from TRBV10-3 and TRBJ2-6; 9 bases fit TRBD2. There are 19 residues in the CDR3. V lost 2 bases, J lost 0 bases, and 8 bases stayed unmatched. The germline V gene has CDR1 ENHRY and CDR2 SYGVKD. CDR3 in amino acids: CAISEVAGVGGSGANVLTF. CDR3 DNA, as far as it was read: TGTGCCATCAGTGAGGTAGCGGGGGTGGGGGGCTCTGGGGCCAACGTC.

On this clone itself: The read is 3 residues too short to cover the CDR3 end, so that end is filled in from the germline J gene. The chain couples TRBV25-1 to TRBJ2-5; 7 bases match TRBD1. Trimming at V came to 4 bases and at J to 0 bases, leaving 5 bases not matched to a gene. The CDR3 loop spans 15 amino acids. CDR1 and CDR2 from the germline V gene are MGHDK and SYGVNS. The CDR3 DNA, read in part, is TGTGCCAGCAGTGGCGGACAGGAACACCAAGAGACC. Its translation is CASSGGQEHQET. Given in full, the CDR3 is CASSGGQEHQETQYF.

Remarks on this clone: The missing CDR3 end, 3 residues past where the read stops, is filled in from the germline J gene. The chain has TRBV19 and TRBJ1-2, with D possibly being TRBD1 (5 bases). Germline V lookup: CDR1 LNHDA, CDR2 SQIVND (reference sequence). This CDR3 has 13 residues. V gave up 5 bases and J gave up 7 bases, with 14 bases separating them. CDR3 in amino acids: CASSSSRVSGYTF. The DNA read from the CDR3 is TGTGCCAGTAGTTCGTCCAGGGTTAGTGGC. Full variable domain (outside the CDR3, taken from reference TRBV19 and TRBJ1-2): DGGITQSPKYLFRKEGQNVTLSCEQNLNHDAMYWYRQDPGQGLRLIYYSQIVNDFQKGDIAEGYSVSREKKESFPLTVTSAQKNPTAFYLCASSSSRVSGYTFGSGTRLTVV.

Notes on this clone: Read data end 3 residues before the CDR3 end; the end is taken from the germline J gene. The rearrangement links TRBV29-1 to TRBJ2-3; 12 bases align to TRBD2. J gave up 1 base and V 6 bases, and 5 bases lay outside the gene matches. The CDR3 length is 15 residues. Per the germline V gene, CDR1 is SQVTM and CDR2 is ANQGSEA. This chain's CDR3 is CSVSGLAGRTDTQYF. Incomplete CDR3 DNA: TGCAGCGTCTCAGGACTAGCGGGGCGCACAGATACG.

Concerning this clone: The CDR3 end lies 3 residues beyond the end of the read and is filled in from the germline J gene. The J gene is TRBJ2-5, the V gene TRBV10-1, with 11 bases identical to TRBD2. Trimming at V came to 0 bases and at J to 6 bases, leaving 9 bases not matched to a gene. This CDR3 region has 17 residues. Germline CDR1 WNHNN, CDR2 SYGVQD (reference sequence). CDR3 sequence: CASSESKSLAGGKTQYF. CDR3 DNA, as far as it was read: TGCGCCAGCAGTGAGTCGAAATCGCTAGCGGGGGGTAAGACC.

Note on this clone: The read terminates 3 residues before the CDR3 end, so the remaining end is supplied by the germline J gene. This chain uses TRBV7-9 with TRBJ1-4; TRBD1 might be the D (5 bases). CDR1 SEHNR and CDR2 FQNEAQ come from the germline V gene (reference sequence). This CDR3 comprises 15 residues. Trimming left V 8 bases short and J 4 bases short, with 17 bases between. The sequenced part of the CDR3 DNA is TGTGCCAGCGTAAGGTCAGGGAGCCTTAATGAAAAA. Amino acids: CASVRSGSLNEK. The CDR3 as a whole reads CASVRSGSLNEKLFF.

To note about this clone: Read data end 3 residues before the CDR3 end; the end is taken from the germline J gene. The chain carries TRBV7-9 and TRBJ2-2, with 7 positions matching TRBD2. Germline CDR1 is SEHNR and CDR2 is FQNEAQ (reference sequence). Trimming cost V 5 bases and J 5 bases; bases outside gene matches: 8. This CDR3 has 15 residues. The CDR3 bases that were read are TGTGCCAGCAGCCCGTCCGGGACTACTACCGGGGAG. Residues: CASSPSGTTTGE. The full-length CDR3 reads as CASSPSGTTTGELFF.

The covered CDR3 bases are TGTGCCAGCAGTTACCCTCGGACAGGGGCTAGGCACTATGGC. It encodes CASSYPRTGARHYG. Given in full, the CDR3 is CASSYPRTGARHYGYTF. J is TRBJ1-2 and V is TRBV6-2 or TRBV6-3; 9 bases fit TRBD1. The CDR3 end is not reached by the read, which stops 3 residues before it; the germline J gene fills it in. Trimming cost V 2 bases and J 3 bases; bases outside gene matches: 10. This CDR3 spans 17 amino acids. The germline gives CDR1 MNHEY, CDR2 SVGEGT.

By frequency, this clone registers large (0.1 to 1%). The CDR3 extends 3 residues past the end of the read, so its final part is completed from the germline J gene. The chain links TRBV29-1 to TRBJ2-5, with TRBD1 identical over 12 bases. V was clipped by 6 bases and J by 2 bases; unmatched bases: 10. In germline, CDR1 is SQVTM, CDR2 ANQGSEA. The CDR3 consists of 16 residues. Here the CDR3 reads CSVDLWDRGRQETQYF. The sequenced part of the CDR3 DNA is TGCAGCGTCGACCTATGGGACAGGGGGCGGCAAGAGACC. Variable domain in full (rest from reference TRBV29-1 and TRBJ2-5): SAVISQKPSRDICQRGTSLTIQCQVDSQVTMMFWYRQQPGQSLTLIATANQGSEATYESGFVIDKFPISRPNLTFSTLTVSNMSPEDSSIYLCSVDLWDRGRQETQYFGPGTRLLVL.